This T cell receptor (beta chain) was obtained from a study of blood T cells in healthy people across ages (dated by TCRdb to the mid-2010s). For the study in its entirety: In model experiments, template switching captured roughly one uniquely barcoded TCR beta cDNA molecule for every two T cells. Four age groups were formed from the donors: young (average 16 years), middle-aged (approximately 40), aged (roughly 56) and long-lived (roughly 81). To avoid experimental bias, donors of different ages were spread randomly across the sequencing lanes. Two additional independent replicas of 1 million unique cDNA reads from the same blood draw were analyzed for two donors (one aged 18 to 29 and one aged 80 or older). Age-related changes in TCR beta repertoire diversity were measured in the study by deep sequencing normalized with unique cDNA molecular identifiers.

Overall study results and their limits: The long-lived group showed more naive CD4+ T cells, fewer expanded clones and increased TCR diversity than the aged group, suggesting age selection. Because donor CMV infection status was unknown, age-related changes in expanded clonotypes were potentially confounded. Estimates of total diversity from one million sequenced T cells were regarded as lower bounds and underestimates. As age increased, observed TCR beta diversity per million T cells dropped in a roughly linear way, and a significant reduction was already evident by age 40. Bulk unsorted PBMC profiling prevented conclusive comparison of naive and antigen-experienced compartments. A strong correlation was found between observed TCR beta diversity and the percentage of naive T cells measured by flow cytometry.

The donors were 40 or so Caucasian individuals from Russia, aged roughly 6 to 100 years, who were systemically healthy. Each donor gave 8 to 10 milliliters of peripheral blood, drawn into EDTA-treated Vacutainer tubes. Ficoll-Paque density-gradient centrifugation was used to isolate PBMCs, with at least 6.5 million obtained per sample. Trizol reagent was used to extract total RNA from the PBMCs, yielding at least 5.5 micrograms per sample. The percentages of naive CD45RAhigh/CD27high T cells were determined by flow cytometry on a PBMC aliquot from every donor. Note on this clonotype: The target of this receptor is not known. No much larger clone exists at a distance of one base, and base qualities are not known.

Library preparation used 5' RACE. Reads for this sample came from an Illumina HiSeq 2500. The second PCR ran for about 7 to 11 cycles and used a J-beta primer mix along with a sample-barcoded 5' primer. A unique molecular identifier was introduced onto each TCR beta cDNA molecule by a template-switch 5' adaptor carrying 12 random nucleotides. Each sample yielded at least 2.5 million CDR3-containing paired-end reads. First-strand cDNA was synthesized from all RNA with the Mint cDNA synthesis kit, primed by a TRBC-specific oligonucleotide. Following uracil-DNA glycosylase treatment, a first 18-cycle PCR with universal primers M1SS and BC2_uni_R was performed on all cDNA. In the original analysis: For normalization, 1 million high-quality reads were randomly selected from each sample, with every read carrying a distinct molecular identifier. Reads sharing molecular identifiers were discarded rather than binned into consensus sequences. MiTCR, set to a Q25 quality threshold and the strictest error-elimination algorithm, was used for CDR3 identification, clonotype clustering and error correction. Lower-bound total TCR beta diversity was estimated with a nonparametric unseen species model using Euler transformation. The public reads were reanalyzed by TCRdb: fastp trimming at Q25, MiXCR alignment, in-frame beta chains only. Rows with a matching CDR3 protein are joined into one entry that keeps the most common DNA and genes. These V and J calls rely on TCRdb rather than the paper's analysis. For this sample the table gives about 320,000 distinct CDR3 sequences, of which roughly 26% were detected only once. The top ten clones comprise over 25% of the sample.

Sequencing used blood. The sequence was collected from a woman between 65 and 79 years old in good health.

The sequence in DNA is TGTGCCAGCACCCGTACGGGACAGGCCTACGAGCAGTACTTC. Translated, it reads CASTRTGQAYEQYF. Rearrangement joined TRBV5-6 to TRBJ2-5; 8 central bases correspond to TRBD1. Near its end, the DNA agrees better with TRBJ2-7, so the J call may be wrong. The CDR3 starts with the cysteine, ends with the phenylalanine, and has 14 residues. CDR3 DNA is the only sequence kept; it has 42 bases, read in frame from the first base. For CDR1 and CDR2, the germline V gene lists SGHDT and YYEEEE.